This T cell receptor beta chain was recorded in a study of CD8 T cells in Susac syndrome. Germline CDR1 and CDR2: KGHSH and LQKENI. The CDR3 contains 18 residues. V trimming: 0 bases; J trimming: 2 bases; junction bases outside the gene matches: 7. Random-hexamer reverse transcription was applied to roughly 0.5 to 1 ug RNA. TCRdb analysed the immunoSEQ multiplex PCR reads with MiXCR anew, one entry per CDR3 protein. Here the sample spans 150,000 to 200,000 distinct CDR3 sequences, approximately 93% being singletons. This chain uses TRBV18 with TRBJ2-6, with 7 bases lining up with TRBD1. Sequenced material: CD4+ T cells from PBMCs. The sequence derives from a human donor with multiple sclerosis. CDR3 DNA: TGTGCCAGCTCACCACCGATCGCCGGGACAGCTGGGGCCAACGTCCTGACTTTC. It specifies CASSPPIAGTAGANVLTF.